These 9 T cell receptor beta chains share one sample of origin, sequenced in a study of T cells in Graves' hyperthyroidism and ophthalmopathy. Authors of the study amplified TCR beta CDR3 regions from RNA transcripts. First-round RT-PCR of the TCR CDR3 relied on the HTBI primer set. TCRdb fed the multiplex PCR reads into MiXCR, producing one record per CDR3 protein. The sample contains 600,000 to 900,000 distinct CDR3 sequences, about 17% of which appear only once. Sequences were obtained from blood. Receptor source: a man between 18 and 35 years old with Graves' hyperthyroidism.

This clonotype was seen repeatedly, ten times or more. The chain carries TRBV5-1 and TRBJ2-3; D is uncertain. Germline assignment: CDR1 SGHRS and CDR2 YFSETQ. The CDR3 consists of 13 residues. The ends were cut back, 4 bases at V and 4 bases at J, with 10 bases in the middle. CDR3 nucleotides: TGCGCCAGCAGCGTCCCGACCTCAGATACGCAGTATTTT. Its translation: CASSVPTSDTQYF. Looking up the rest from reference TRBV5-1 and TRBJ2-3 gives the full variable domain: KAGVTQTPRYLIKTRGQQVTLSCSPISGHRSVSWYQQTPGQGLQFLFEYFSETQRNKGNFPGRFSGRQFSNSRSEMNVSTLELGDSALYLCASSVPTSDTQYFGPGTRLTVL.

This clonotype has just a few counts. The rearrangement joins TRBV20-1 to TRBJ2-3, with TRBD2 as a possible D gene (6 bases). The CDR3 consists of 14 residues. Germline loops: CDR1 DFQATT, CDR2 SNEGSKA (reference sequence). The ends were cut back, 0 bases at V and 6 bases at J, with 13 bases in the middle. This CDR3 is CSARELANGDTQYF. In DNA, the CDR3 is TGCAGTGCTAGAGAGCTAGCGAACGGCGATACGCAGTATTTT.

This rearrangement joins TRBV6-2 or TRBV6-3 to TRBJ1-2, with D unclear. CDR1 and CDR2 from the germline V gene are MNHEY and SVGEGT. Between the trimmed V and J ends, which lost 7 bases and 8 bases, there was a span of 14 bases. The length of the CDR3 is 12 residues. CDR3 region: CASIHPTLGYTF. The CDR3 DNA is TGTGCCAGCATCCACCCTACTTTAGGCTACACCTTC.

The V gene is TRBV6-1, the J gene TRBJ2-1; 13 bases match TRBD2. This CDR3 has 15 residues. Germline CDR1 MNHNS, CDR2 SASEGT. The J segment lost 9 bases and the V segment lost 6 bases, leaving 8 bases of the junction unmatched. The CDR3: CASRSGLAGAFEQFF. CDR3 coding DNA: TGTGCCAGCAGGTCAGGACTAGCGGGAGCATTTGAGCAGTTCTTC.

This clonotype was counted only a few times. The chain carries TRBV19 and TRBJ2-1; the match to TRBD1 covers 8 bases. This CDR3 is built from 15 residues. Losses at the gene ends were 5 bases for V and 8 bases for J; bases not matched to a gene: 11. Looked up from germline, CDR1 is LNHDA and CDR2 is SQIVND (reference sequence). The CDR3 DNA sequence: TGTGCCAGTAGTCTACAGGGGGGCCGTCCGCATGAGCAGTTCTTC. This sequence encodes CASSLQGGRPHEQFF.

This clonotype showed up just once. This chain uses TRBV7-9 with TRBJ2-7; the D is unclear. V was pared by 5 bases and J by 1 base, with 15 bases between. CDR3 length: 15 amino acids. Germline V gene sequence: CDR1 SEHNR, CDR2 FQNEAQ (reference sequence). The CDR3 loop is CASSEEQAASYEQYF. Here the CDR3 DNA reads TGTGCCAGCAGCGAAGAACAAGCCGCTTCCTACGAGCAGTACTTC.

A word on this clonotype: This could be a read error, since a much larger clone is one nucleotide away. V and J are TRBV20-1 and TRBJ2-1, with TRBD2 matching 7 bases. In germline, CDR1 is DFQATT, CDR2 SNEGSKA (reference sequence). Trimming cost V 5 bases and J 10 bases; bases outside gene matches: 20. The length of the CDR3 is 16 residues. The CDR3 nucleotides are TGCAGTGCTCCTCAAAGAAGCCTAGCGGTTGGCTCGGAGCAGTTCTTC. It encodes CSAPQRSLAVGSEQFF.

This clonotype was counted only a few times. The chain recombines TRBV9 with TRBJ2-3; TRBD1 aligns across 7 bases. This CDR3 is 17 amino acids long. CDR1 is SGDLS, CDR2 YYNGEE, per germline. V dropped 4 bases and J dropped 0; count of bases not matched to a gene: 11. The CDR3 protein is CASSQGVRDASTDTQYF. The CDR3 nucleotides are TGTGCCAGCAGCCAGGGGGTAAGGGACGCCAGCACAGATACGCAGTATTTT.

This clonotype has at least ten counts. This chain uses TRBV20-1 with TRBJ2-5, with 9 positions matching TRBD1. The V segment lost 6 bases and the J segment 5 bases; nucleotides outside the gene matches: 7. The germline V gene encodes CDR1 DFQATT and CDR2 SNEGSKA (reference sequence). CDR3 length equals 13 residues. CDR3 region: CSASGQGLETQYF. The CDR3 DNA follows: TGCAGTGCGAGCGGACAGGGGCTGGAGACCCAGTACTTC.